This T cell receptor (beta chain) was identified in a study of control samples from healthy donors and cancer patients. The table came from immunoSEQ multiplex PCR; TCRdb's copy has only in-frame clones and leaves some out. Altogether approximately 170,000 clones are present, just over 90% being singletons, with the ten largest covering 4.1%. The receptor comes from a woman in her sixties or seventies in good health. Sequencing input: blood.

This chain's CDR3 is CASSQNTGELFF. CDR3 nucleotides: TGCGCCAGCAGCCAAAACACCGGGGAGCTGTTTTTT. The gene calls are TRBV10-1 and TRBJ2-2; D remains unclear. Germline values: CDR1 WNHNN, CDR2 SYGVQD (reference sequence). Trimming pared 6 bases from V and 2 bases from J, leaving 4 bases between. The CDR3 has 12 residues.